The 32 T cell receptor beta chains below come from one sample, sequenced in a study of T cell clones after liver transplantation. Clones were read by immunoSEQ multiplex PCR, and TCRdb kept only the in-frame ones, dropping some. The repertoire holds roughly 65,000 clones, with 90% to 95% as singletons. The sample here was CD4+ T cells from blood, taken roughly 26 months after liver transplant. The receptors here all came from a human patient who received a liver transplant. The graft donor may have given rise to some T cells.

The J gene is TRBJ1-4, the V gene TRBV29-1; D not resolved. V lost 5 bases, J lost 4 bases, and 14 bases lay in between. This CDR3 comprises 14 residues. From germline, CDR1 is SQVTM and CDR2 ANQGSEA. For the CDR3, the DNA is TGCAGCGTTTTGGACCAAACCGATAATGAAAAACTGTTTTTT. It encodes CSVLDQTDNEKLFF. The whole variable domain, filled in from reference TRBV29-1 and TRBJ1-4, reads SAVISQKPSRDICQRGTSLTIQCQVDSQVTMMFWYRQQPGQSLTLIATANQGSEATYESGFVIDKFPISRPNLTFSTLTVSNMSPEDSSIYLCSVLDQTDNEKLFFGSGTQLSVL.

This chain joins TRBV6-6 and TRBJ2-1; 8 bases are shared with TRBD2. Germline CDR1 and CDR2: MNHNY and SVGAGI (reference sequence). V shed 2 bases, J shed 9 bases, and the junction held 12 bases outside the gene matches. This CDR3 region has 16 residues. The CDR3 region is CASSYPGGRLRSEQFF. In DNA, the CDR3 is TGTGCCAGCAGTTACCCGGGGGGGCGTCTTAGGAGTGAGCAGTTCTTC.

The rearrangement uses TRBV11-1 and TRBJ2-7; the D call may be TRBD1 or TRBD2 (5 bases each). The CDR3 is 13 residues long. Germline V CDR1 and CDR2: SGHAT, FQDESV (reference sequence). V was shortened by 4 bases and J by 7 bases, with 14 bases between the two germline ends. The CDR3 sequence is CASSYTWDGEQYF. Here the CDR3 DNA reads TGTGCCAGCAGCTACACCTGGGACGGGGAGCAGTACTTC.

The gene calls are TRBV5-6 and TRBJ2-7; D is undetermined. The germline V gene has CDR1 SGHDT and CDR2 YYEEEE. There are 14 residues in the CDR3. V was pared by 0 bases and J by 6 bases, with 13 bases between. The CDR3 coding sequence is TGTGCCAGCAGCTTGGGGCCTTCTCACTCCGAGCAGTACTTC. Protein product: CASSLGPSHSEQYF.

This sequence joins TRBV11-2 and TRBJ2-6; TRBD2 agrees at 8 bases. There are 14 residues in the CDR3. The ends lost 4 bases at V and 10 bases at J; junction bases unmatched: 6. Germline CDR1 SGHAT, CDR2 FQNNGV. The DNA of the CDR3 is TGTGCCAGCAGCTCAACGGGGGGGCTGAACGTCCTGACTTTC. Protein: CASSSTGGLNVLTF.

The rearrangement joins TRBV5-1 to TRBJ2-7, with TRBD1 identical over 9 bases. The germline V gene encodes CDR1 SGHRS and CDR2 YFSETQ. The CDR3 length is 13 residues. V lost 4 bases, J lost 7 bases, and 6 bases stayed unmatched. The CDR3 sequence is CASSVGQGWEQYF. The CDR3 nucleotides read TGCGCCAGCAGCGTCGGACAGGGGTGGGAGCAGTACTTC.

By share, this clone ranks as large. V is TRBV19 and J is TRBJ2-7; a possible D gene is TRBD1 (5 bases). The CDR3 covers 14 residues. The germline gives CDR1 LNHDA, CDR2 SQIVND (reference sequence). V lost 6 bases and J lost 0, with 12 bases in between. As DNA, the CDR3 is TGTGCCAGTAGCCCTGACAGTGCCTCCTACGAGCAGTACTTC. Translation gives CASSPDSASYEQYF.

This rearrangement joins TRBV19 to TRBJ1-1; D might be TRBD1 (5 bases). Trimming shortened V by 5 bases and J by 1 base, and 8 bases separated the two germline ends. The CDR3 covers 13 residues. Germline V gives CDR1 LNHDA, CDR2 SQIVND (reference sequence). CDR3 coding DNA: TGTGCCAGTAGTCCCGGGGGGAACACTGAAGCTTTCTTT. Translating gives CASSPGGNTEAFF. The full variable domain, with the rest looked up from reference TRBV19 and TRBJ1-1, is DGGITQSPKYLFRKEGQNVTLSCEQNLNHDAMYWYRQDPGQGLRLIYYSQIVNDFQKGDIAEGYSVSREKKESFPLTVTSAQKNPTAFYLCASSPGGNTEAFFGQGTRLTVV.

The rearrangement joins TRBV5-6 to TRBJ2-7; 7 bases line up with TRBD1. Germline CDR1 reads SGHDT; CDR2 reads YYEEEE. The CDR3 consists of 15 residues. V lost 1 base, J lost 3 bases, and 7 bases stayed unmatched. The CDR3, as DNA: TGTGCCAGCAGCTTGTTCGGGACAGACAGCTACGAGCAGTACTTC. This sequence encodes CASSLFGTDSYEQYF.

The chain employs TRBV19 and TRBJ2-7, with a possible D match to TRBD2 (5 bases). Trimming removed 6 bases from V and 0 bases from J, with 12 bases in between. The CDR3 spans 14 residues. Germline V CDR1 and CDR2: LNHDA, SQIVND (reference sequence). CDR3 sequence (DNA): TGTGCCAGTAGCCGAGGGATTTACTCCTACGAGCAGTACTTC. Encoded protein: CASSRGIYSYEQYF.

The CDR3 DNA is TGCAGCGTTCGCGGGATCGGGAACACCGGGGAGCTGTTTTTT. Translated, it gives CSVRGIGNTGELFF. The rearrangement links TRBV29-1 to TRBJ2-2; perhaps TRBD2 as D (6 bases). Trimming cost V 5 bases and J 1 base, with 11 bases left between them. There are 14 residues in the CDR3. Germline V gives CDR1 SQVTM, CDR2 ANQGSEA.

The chain employs TRBV7-9 and TRBJ2-7, with 9 bases aligning to TRBD1. The V gene end was trimmed by 4 bases and the J gene end by 4 bases; junction bases not matched to a gene: 5. The CDR3 runs to 14 residues. Germline loops: CDR1 SEHNR, CDR2 FQNEAQ (reference sequence). CDR3 sequence (DNA): TGTGCCAGCAGCTCCGGACAGGGGTATTACGAGCAGTACTTC. Translating gives CASSSGQGYYEQYF.

The rearrangement links TRBV28 to TRBJ1-5; 7 bases map to TRBD1. After removal of 3 bases from V and 7 bases from J, the junction contained 6 bases not matched to a gene. Germline assignment: CDR1 MDHEN and CDR2 SYDVKM. CDR3 length equals 14 residues. This CDR3 reads CASSLDRPWQPQHF. The CDR3 nucleotides are TGTGCCAGCAGTTTGGACAGGCCATGGCAGCCCCAGCATTTT.

A note on this clone: At one of its ends the junction is not consistent with the germline gene, which may arise from a read error. CDR3 loop: CASRHTGRNTEAFF. CDR3 DNA: TGCGCCAGCCGCCATACAGGGCGGAACACTGAAGCTTTCTTT. The chain recombines TRBV4-1 with TRBJ1-1; a possible D gene is TRBD1 (6 bases). Germline assignment: CDR1 MGHRA and CDR2 YSYEKL. The CDR3 is made up of 14 amino acids.

This chain uses TRBV28 with TRBJ2-3; D is perhaps TRBD1 or TRBD2 (5 bases each). In germline, CDR1 is MDHEN, CDR2 SYDVKM. V was cut by 2 bases and J by 1 base, with 7 bases left in between. CDR3 length equals 14 residues. CDR3 sequence: CASSLGTRTDTQYF. CDR3 bases: TGTGCCAGCAGTTTAGGGACCCGCACAGATACGCAGTATTTT.

The chain carries TRBV7-2 and TRBJ2-7, with D perhaps TRBD1 (6 bases). This CDR3 is built from 14 residues. Germline assignment: CDR1 SGHTA and CDR2 FQGNSA. V gave up 5 bases and J gave up 2 bases, with 13 bases separating them. The CDR3 nucleotides are TGTGCCAGCAGCAAGGGGGTCCCCACCTACGAGCAGTACTTC. This codes for CASSKGVPTYEQYF.

The chain recombines TRBV6-1 with TRBJ1-5, with TRBD1 matching 7 bases. J gave up 6 bases and V 6 bases, and 5 bases lay outside the gene matches. The CDR3 loop spans 13 amino acids. The germline CDR1 and CDR2 sequences are MNHNS and SASEGT. The CDR3, as DNA: TGTGCCAGCAGCGCGACAGGGACTCAGCCCCAGCATTTT. Its protein is CASSATGTQPQHF.

V and J are TRBV4-3 and TRBJ2-7; TRBD1 matches 7 bases. Germline trimming cut 2 bases from V and 0 bases from J; bases unmatched to any gene: 7. This CDR3 comprises 16 residues. Germline-derived CDR1 and CDR2 are LGHNA and YSLEER. The chain's CDR3 is CASSQNPTGISYEQYF. The CDR3 DNA reads TGCGCCAGCAGCCAAAATCCGACAGGGATCTCCTACGAGCAGTACTTC.

The J gene is TRBJ2-3, the V gene TRBV6-5; D is possibly TRBD2 (5 bases). The CDR3 covers 15 residues. The V and J ends lost 3 bases and 1 base respectively, with 11 bases between them. Germline CDR1 and CDR2: MNHEY and SVGAGI. The CDR3 bases are TGTGCCAGCAGTTATATGAGGGCAGGCACAGATACGCAGTATTTT. Protein sequence: CASSYMRAGTDTQYF.

This chain connects TRBV11-2 to TRBJ2-7, with a tentative D call TRBD1 (6 bases). The CDR3 sequence is 14 residues long. With 3 bases removed from V and 3 bases from J, the gap between germline ends came to 12 bases. Germline assignment: CDR1 SGHAT and CDR2 FQNNGV. The CDR3 DNA reads as TGTGCCAGCAGCTTGTGGACAGCAGGCTACGAGCAGTACTTC. The encoded protein is CASSLWTAGYEQYF.

This sequence joins TRBV5-1 and TRBJ1-2; TRBD1 matches 7 bases. Losses at the gene ends were 2 bases for V and 8 bases for J; bases not matched to a gene: 3. This CDR3 comprises 12 residues. Germline V CDR1 and CDR2: SGHRS, YFSETQ. The CDR3: CASSLDRDGYTF. Here the CDR3 DNA reads TGCGCCAGCAGCTTAGACAGGGACGGCTACACCTTC.

The CDR3 coding sequence is TGTGCCTGCCGGGCCCAGGGGGCTGAGACCCAGTACTTC. Amino acids: CACRAQGAETQYF. The chain employs TRBV30 and TRBJ2-5, with TRBD1 identical over 8 bases. Per the germline V gene, CDR1 is GTSNPN and CDR2 is SVGIG (reference sequence). CDR3 length: 13 amino acids. J was trimmed by 5 bases and V by 6 bases; bases with no gene match: 8.

The CDR3 reads CASSPLRTSGGADTQYF. DNA for the CDR3: TGTGCCAGCAGCCCCCTGAGAACTAGCGGAGGGGCAGATACGCAGTATTTT. The rearrangement links TRBV11-1 to TRBJ2-3; 8 nucleotides agree with TRBD2. Trimming at V came to 5 bases and at J to 4 bases, leaving 14 bases not matched to a gene. CDR1 and CDR2 (germline): SGHAT, FQDESV (reference sequence). This CDR3 contains 17 residues.

This clone appeared a single time. The sample carries other DNA sequences with the same CDR3. The chain is built from TRBV10-3 and TRBJ2-7; 7 bases are shared with TRBD2. J gave up 7 bases and V 4 bases, and 10 bases lay outside the gene matches. The CDR3 contains 14 residues. Germline V gene lookup returns CDR1 ENHRY and CDR2 SYGVKD. CDR3 in amino acids: CAISGRGGGEEQYF. In DNA, the CDR3 is TGTGCCATCAGTGGTAGGGGTGGGGGGGAGGAGCAGTACTTC.

The V and J genes are TRBV19 and TRBJ2-3; D is possibly TRBD1 (6 bases). Trimming shortened V by 4 bases and J by 5 bases, and 22 bases separated the two germline ends. The germline V gene has CDR1 LNHDA and CDR2 SQIVND (reference sequence). The CDR3 loop spans 17 amino acids. The CDR3 loop reads CASSNFGTTGLKDTQYF. CDR3 nucleotides: TGTGCCAGTAGTAACTTCGGAACGACAGGCCTAAAAGATACGCAGTATTTT.

The V call is TRBV27, the J call TRBJ2-6, with unresolved D. The CDR3 covers 15 residues. The V end was cut by 3 bases, the J end by 2 bases, with 8 bases between. Germline V gene sequence: CDR1 MNHEY, CDR2 SMNVEV (reference sequence). This CDR3 is CASSLRRTGANVLTF. Written as DNA, the CDR3 is TGTGCCAGCAGTTTGAGACGGACTGGGGCCAACGTCCTGACTTTC.

V gene TRBV4-3 combines with J gene TRBJ2-2; D ambiguous. Per germline, CDR1 LGHNA and CDR2 YSLEER. The CDR3 loop spans 14 amino acids. The V and J ends lost 4 bases and 7 bases respectively, with 13 bases between them. CDR3 region: CASSLSGIDGELFF. In DNA, the CDR3 is TGCGCCAGCAGCCTCTCGGGTATTGACGGGGAGCTGTTTTTT.

The chain couples TRBV30 to TRBJ1-6; no clear D. With 0 bases removed from V and 5 bases from J, the gap between germline ends came to 11 bases. Germline CDR1 GTSNPN, CDR2 SVGIG (reference sequence). The CDR3 spans 15 residues. The CDR3 is CAWSVPRRNNSPLHF. The CDR3 DNA sequence: TGTGCCTGGAGTGTTCCCAGAAGGAATAATTCACCCCTCCACTTT.

The J gene is TRBJ2-7, the V gene TRBV4-2, with D unresolved. With 3 bases removed from V and 0 bases from J, the gap between germline ends came to 9 bases. The CDR3 totals 14 residues. Germline V gene sequence: CDR1 LGHNA, CDR2 YNFKEQ. The CDR3 loop is CASSHAQDSYEQYF. CDR3 nucleotide sequence: TGTGCCAGCAGCCATGCCCAGGACTCCTACGAGCAGTACTTC.

The chain has TRBV11-1 and TRBJ2-1, with D possibly matching TRBD1 (7 bases). The V and J ends lost 4 bases and 4 bases respectively, with 14 bases between them. The length of the CDR3 is 15 residues. Germline V gene lookup returns CDR1 SGHAT and CDR2 FQDESV (reference sequence). This CDR3 is CASSSGGLSYNEQFF. CDR3 in DNA: TGTGCCAGCAGCTCAGGGGGGCTCTCGTACAATGAGCAGTTCTTC.

The V gene is TRBV28, the J gene TRBJ2-7; 8 bases map to TRBD2. The CDR3 extends over 17 amino acids. Germline CDR1 and CDR2: MDHEN and SYDVKM. Germline trimming cut 3 bases from V and 2 bases from J; bases unmatched to any gene: 12. CDR3 protein: CASSFWALAGRTYEQYF. Written as DNA, the CDR3 is TGTGCCAGCAGTTTTTGGGCCCTAGCGGGTCGCACCTACGAGCAGTACTTC. Looking up the rest from reference TRBV28 and TRBJ2-7 gives the full variable domain: DVKVTQSSRYLVKRTGEKVFLECVQDMDHENMFWYRQDPGLGLRLIYFSYDVKMKEKGDIPEGYSVSREKKERFSLILESASTNQTSMYLCASSFWALAGRTYEQYFGPGTRLTVT.

The V gene is TRBV19, the J gene TRBJ1-1; D is perhaps TRBD1 (6 bases). V was clipped by 5 bases and J by 11 bases, with 18 bases between them. Germline V CDR1 and CDR2: LNHDA, SQIVND (reference sequence). The CDR3 is 13 residues long. CDR3 coding DNA: TGTGCCAGTAGTCCAGAACACAGGGCTGGGGCTTTCTTT. Translated, it gives CASSPEHRAGAFF.